Following are 23 T cell receptor beta chains from one sample sequenced in a study of blood T cell repertoires in COVID-19. Sequencing used immunoSEQ multiplex PCR; TCRdb keeps in-frame clones, though not all of them. Of roughly 200,000 clones listed, under 85% are singletons. Sequencing was carried out using peripheral blood. These receptors were collected from a woman aged 30 to 39 with COVID-19, enrolled during active disease.

The gene calls are TRBV7-2 and TRBJ2-7; 12 positions match TRBD2. The CDR3 runs to 18 residues. CDR1 is SGHTA, CDR2 FQGNSA, per germline. The V segment lost 5 bases and the J segment 0 bases; nucleotides outside the gene matches: 11. CDR3 DNA sequence: TGTGCCAGCAGCACCCGCAGTGCGACTAGCGGGAGCTCCTACGAGCAGTACTTC. It is translated as CASSTRSATSGSSYEQYF.

This chain joins TRBV5-1 and TRBJ2-2, with D possibly matching TRBD1 (5 bases). V shed 2 bases and J shed 7 bases, with 15 bases lying between them. The CDR3 is 15 residues long. The V gene's germline CDR1 is SGHRS and CDR2 YFSETQ. The CDR3, as DNA: TGCGCCAGCAGCTTACTGACAGATCGCAACGGGGAGCTGTTTTTT. It codes for CASSLLTDRNGELFF.

The gene calls are TRBV5-1 and TRBJ1-4; 8 bases line up with TRBD1. The CDR3 contains 19 residues. Germline V lookup: CDR1 SGHRS, CDR2 YFSETQ. The V and J ends lost 1 base and 10 bases, in that order; junction bases with no gene match: 21. CDR3 bases: TGCGCCAGCAGCTTGTTTCAGGGGGCGTCAAGGACCCGAGTCGGAAAACTGTTTTTT. It translates to CASSLFQGASRTRVGKLFF.

This chain joins TRBV6-6 and TRBJ1-4; D gene ambiguous. CDR1 and CDR2 (germline): MNHNY, SVGAGI (reference sequence). The V gene lost 3 bases and the J gene lost 1 base, with 12 bases spanning the gap. The CDR3 covers 16 residues. The CDR3 loop is CASSYEGGRTNEKLFF. The CDR3 DNA reads TGTGCCAGCAGTTATGAGGGTGGGCGAACTAATGAAAAACTGTTTTTT.

The chain joins TRBV19 to TRBJ2-3; 10 bases align to TRBD1. Trimming at V came to 6 bases and at J to 2 bases, leaving 17 bases not matched to a gene. Per germline, CDR1 LNHDA and CDR2 SQIVND (reference sequence). This CDR3 region has 19 residues. The CDR3 DNA follows: TGTGCCAGTAGGACGACAGGGGGCGCGACGTGGACGGACACAGATACGCAGTATTTT. Amino acids: CASRTTGGATWTDTDTQYF.

V gene TRBV18 combines with J gene TRBJ2-5; 14 bases match TRBD2. Germline V lookup: CDR1 KGHSH, CDR2 LQKENI. Trimming at V came to 3 bases and at J to 5 bases, leaving 2 bases not matched to a gene. CDR3 size: 15 residues. CDR3 residues: CASSPGTSGSETQYF. CDR3 in DNA: TGTGCCAGCTCACCCGGGACTAGCGGGAGTGAGACCCAGTACTTC.

The chain joins TRBV4-3 to TRBJ1-4, with D maybe TRBD1 (6 bases). CDR3 length: 15 amino acids. With 3 bases removed from V and 7 bases from J, the gap between germline ends came to 15 bases. Germline assignment: CDR1 LGHNA and CDR2 YSLEER. The CDR3 bases are TGCGCCAGCAGCCAGGGGGGGGCTGAGGGTGAAAAACTGTTTTTT. As protein: CASSQGGAEGEKLFF.

The J gene is TRBJ2-3, the V gene TRBV11-2; D might be TRBD2 (5 bases). This CDR3 is built from 16 residues. The germline V gene has CDR1 SGHAT and CDR2 FQNNGV. The V end was cut by 2 bases, the J end by 0 bases, with 12 bases between. The CDR3 region is CASSLLGRTSTDTQYF. The CDR3 nucleotides are TGTGCCAGCAGCTTACTCGGACGGACTAGCACAGATACGCAGTATTTT. Full variable domain (rest looked up from reference TRBV11-2 and TRBJ2-3): EAGVAQSPRYKIIEKRQSVAFWCNPISGHATLYWYQQILGQGPKLLIQFQNNGVVDDSQLPKDRFSAERLKGVDSTLKIQPAKLEDSAVYLCASSLLGRTSTDTQYFGPGTRLTVL.

This clone was detected ten times or more. The chain has TRBV2 and TRBJ2-1, with TRBD2 identical over 7 bases. The CDR3 contains 17 residues. V trimming: 3 bases; J trimming: 0 bases; junction bases outside the gene matches: 8. Germline V gives CDR1 SNHLY, CDR2 FYNNEI. The CDR3 sequence: CASSDPLAGSSYNEQFF. The CDR3 region has the DNA TGTGCCAGCAGTGATCCCTTAGCGGGTTCCTCCTACAATGAGCAGTTCTTC. The full variable domain, its missing parts supplied by reference TRBV2 and TRBJ2-1, is EPEVTQTPSHQVTQMGQEVILRCVPISNHLYFYWYRQILGQKVEFLVSFYNNEISEKSEIFDDQFSVERPDGSNFTLKIRSTKLEDSAMYFCASSDPLAGSSYNEQFFGPGTRLTVL.

V and J are TRBV7-7 and TRBJ2-1; weak D call: TRBD1 (6 bases). The CDR3 contains 15 residues. Germline CDR1 reads SSHAT; CDR2 reads FNYEAQ (reference sequence). The V and J ends lost 1 base and 2 bases respectively, with 9 bases between them. CDR3 coding DNA: TGTGCCAGCAGCTTAGGGACAGCACCCTACAATGAGCAGTTCTTC. Translated, it gives CASSLGTAPYNEQFF.

The gene calls are TRBV24-1 and TRBJ1-5; TRBD1 matches at 8 bases. CDR3 length equals 14 residues. CDR1 KGHDR and CDR2 SFDVKD come from the germline V gene. After removal of 9 bases from V and 6 bases from J, the junction contained 9 bases not matched to a gene. The CDR3 DNA reads TGTGCCACCCTCCGGACAGGGCGCCCTCAGCCCCAGCATTTT. It specifies CATLRTGRPQPQHF.

V is TRBV6-6 and J is TRBJ1-2; D is unresolved. V was pared by 7 bases and J by 7 bases, with 10 bases between. Germline-derived CDR1 and CDR2 are MNHNY and SVGAGI (reference sequence). The CDR3 is 11 amino acids. CDR3 sequence: CASTFSGGYTF. The CDR3, as DNA: TGTGCCAGCACGTTCAGCGGTGGCTACACCTTC.

The chain joins TRBV5-1 to TRBJ2-7; maybe TRBD1 (5 bases). Germline V CDR1 and CDR2: SGHRS, YFSETQ. The CDR3 covers 13 residues. V lost 1 base, J lost 6 bases, and 11 bases lay in between. The CDR3 reads CASSLSTEGEQYF. The CDR3 nucleotides read TGCGCCAGCAGCTTGTCGACAGAAGGCGAGCAGTACTTC.

The V call is TRBV18, the J call TRBJ2-5; D gene uncertain. From germline, CDR1 is KGHSH and CDR2 LQKENI. The CDR3 length is 15 residues. V lost 2 bases and J 3 bases, leaving 13 bases between the germline ends. This CDR3 is CASSPSAGDEETQYF. The CDR3 DNA sequence: TGTGCCAGCTCACCATCGGCAGGTGACGAAGAGACCCAGTACTTC. Using reference TRBV18 and TRBJ2-5 for the parts outside the CDR3, the full variable domain is NAGVMQNPRHLVRRRGQEARLRCSPMKGHSHVYWYRQLPEEGLKFMVYLQKENIIDESGMPKERFSAEFPKEGPSILRIQQVVRGDSAAYFCASSPSAGDEETQYFGPGTRLLVL.

The rearrangement links TRBV7-3 to TRBJ2-2; TRBD1 agrees at 8 bases. Germline trimming cut 5 bases from V and 3 bases from J; bases unmatched to any gene: 8. The length of the CDR3 is 16 residues. The germline CDR1 and CDR2 sequences are SGHTA and FQGTGA. CDR3 in DNA: TGTGCCAGCAGCCCCCCAGGGGGCGTTGACACCGGGGAGCTGTTTTTT. Translated, it gives CASSPPGGVDTGELFF.

The chain joins TRBV5-6 to TRBJ1-5; 9 nucleotides line up with TRBD1. Trimming removed 0 bases from V and 6 bases from J; junction bases left unmatched: 1. The V gene's germline CDR1 is SGHDT and CDR2 YYEEEE. The CDR3 sequence is 14 residues long. This chain's CDR3 is CASSLGTGVQPQHF. In DNA, the CDR3 is TGTGCCAGCAGCTTGGGGACAGGGGTTCAGCCCCAGCATTTT.

V usage is TRBV19 and J usage is TRBJ2-3; 7 nucleotides agree with TRBD2. The CDR3 runs 18 residues. Germline V CDR1 and CDR2: LNHDA, SQIVND (reference sequence). V was clipped by 0 bases and J by 4 bases; unmatched bases: 13. The CDR3 reads CASSIDGASGSFADTQYF. For the CDR3, the DNA is TGTGCCAGTAGTATAGATGGGGCTAGCGGTTCTTTCGCAGATACGCAGTATTTT.

The chain uses TRBV4-2 and TRBJ2-2; D may be TRBD1 (6 bases). The CDR3 is 18 residues long. The germline V gene encodes CDR1 LGHNA and CDR2 YNFKEQ. Trimming removed 0 bases at V and 5 bases at J, with 19 bases between. The CDR3 DNA sequence: TGTGCCAGCAGCCAAGATCCCAGGACCTGGCAGGGGACCGGGGAGCTGTTTTTT. Amino acid sequence: CASSQDPRTWQGTGELFF.

The rearrangement links TRBV19 to TRBJ1-2, with 9 bases that match TRBD1. The trim removed 4 bases at V and 2 bases at J, leaving 5 bases unmatched. CDR1 LNHDA and CDR2 SQIVND come from the germline V gene (reference sequence). This CDR3 contains 15 residues. Written as DNA, the CDR3 is TGTGCCAGTAGTAGGGACAGGGAATGGAACTATGGCTACACCTTC. Its protein is CASSRDREWNYGYTF. Supplemented by reference TRBV19 and TRBJ1-2, the full variable domain reads DGGITQSPKYLFRKEGQNVTLSCEQNLNHDAMYWYRQDPGQGLRLIYYSQIVNDFQKGDIAEGYSVSREKKESFPLTVTSAQKNPTAFYLCASSRDREWNYGYTFGSGTRLTVV.

The chain has TRBV4-1 and TRBJ2-1; the match to TRBD2 covers 7 bases. The germline V gene has CDR1 MGHRA and CDR2 YSYEKL. The CDR3 consists of 16 residues. V lost 4 bases to trimming and J lost 0 bases; unmatched junction nucleotides: 6. CDR3 coding DNA: TGCGCCAGCAGCCCACTAGCGACTAGCTCCTACAATGAGCAGTTCTTC. This translates into CASSPLATSSYNEQFF.

The chain is built from TRBV9 and TRBJ2-5; 7 bases agree with TRBD2. J gave up 3 bases and V 0 bases, and 5 bases lay outside the gene matches. Per the germline V gene, CDR1 is SGDLS and CDR2 is YYNGEE. CDR3 length: 15 residues. For the CDR3, the DNA is TGTGCCAGCAGCGTAGCCGGGACTACAAAAGAGACCCAGTACTTC. Amino acid sequence: CASSVAGTTKETQYF.

J is TRBJ2-3 and V is TRBV6-2 or TRBV6-3; 7 nucleotides line up with TRBD1. The CDR3 runs to 19 residues. From germline, CDR1 is MNHEY and CDR2 SVGEGT. Unmatched junction bases numbered 18, after V lost 5 bases and J lost 1 base. The CDR3 region is CASSPRQGLALKGTDTQYF. The CDR3 region has the DNA TGTGCCAGCAGTCCCCGACAGGGATTAGCACTTAAGGGCACAGATACGCAGTATTTT.

The V call is TRBV9, the J call TRBJ2-7; 8 bases are a match to TRBD2. V shed 2 bases and J 2 bases; nucleotides not matched to a gene: 3. This CDR3 has 14 residues. CDR1 and CDR2 (germline): SGDLS, YYNGEE. The chain's CDR3 is CASSVSLAAYEQYF. CDR3 sequence (DNA): TGTGCCAGCAGCGTCTCACTAGCGGCCTACGAGCAGTACTTC. Full variable domain (outside the CDR3, taken from reference TRBV9 and TRBJ2-7): DSGVTQTPKHLITATGQRVTLRCSPRSGDLSVYWYQQSLDQGLQFLIQYYNGEERAKGNILERFSAQQFPDLHSELNLSSLELGDSALYFCASSVSLAAYEQYFGPGTRLTVT.